Detailed here is one T cell receptor (beta chain). Antigen specificity is unknown. The authors reverse transcribed all of the isolated RNA, so sequencing captured expressed TCRB transcripts. Sequencing used immunoSEQ multiplex PCR; TCRdb keeps in-frame clones, though not all of them. The sample includes roughly 130,000 clones, just over 9% seen only once; the top ten take 0.68%. The source of the sample is a study of beta chain features in type 1 diabetes. Study-wide context: Summed over all samples, the examined sorted cells came to 85 million to 130 million.

The study's findings and limits: Compared with healthy donors, patients appeared to share more similar naive, central memory and regulatory TCRB repertoires. The study found fewer insertions and more deletions at VDJ junctions in type 1 diabetes patients.

The receptor was isolated from a man in his late teens or twenties in good health. Sequences were obtained from central memory CD4+ T cells from blood.

The CDR3 sequence: CASSLVPAGVQGEQFF. CDR3 sequence (DNA): TGTGCCAGCAGCTTAGTGCCAGCGGGGGTTCAAGGGGAGCAGTTCTTC. This rearrangement joins TRBV11-2 to TRBJ2-1; 8 bases are shared with TRBD2. This CDR3 is built from 16 residues. In germline, CDR1 is SGHAT, CDR2 FQNNGV. Unmatched junction bases numbered 12, after V lost 1 base and J lost 10 bases.